These 3 T cell receptor beta chains share one sample of origin, sequenced in a study of blood T cell repertoires in COVID-19. The assay was immunoSEQ multiplex PCR, and TCRdb's table has in-frame clones only and misses some. The data hold approximately 77,000 clones, with roughly 89% observed a single time. Sequenced input: peripheral blood. The receptors originated from a man younger than 40 with acute or convalescent COVID-19.

The chain uses TRBV2 and TRBJ2-5; 9 bases match TRBD1. CDR3 length: 16 residues. Per the germline V gene, CDR1 is SNHLY and CDR2 is FYNNEI. Unmatched junction bases numbered 13, after V lost 6 bases and J lost 5 bases. CDR3 loop: CASSPSREGQGETQYF. DNA for the CDR3: TGTGCCAGCAGCCCTTCAAGGGAGGGACAGGGCGAGACCCAGTACTTC.

This rearrangement joins TRBV28 to TRBJ1-2; D is undetermined. The CDR3 totals 12 residues. Looked up from germline, CDR1 is MDHEN and CDR2 is SYDVKM. V was cut by 4 bases and J by 8 bases, with 11 bases left in between. CDR3 loop: CASSYRTQGYTF. The CDR3 DNA sequence: TGTGCCAGCAGTTACCGTACGCAGGGCTACACCTTC.

The table lists this clone with a few counts. The chain recombines TRBV6-5 with TRBJ2-7, with D possibly TRBD1 on 5 matching bases. Trimming removed 6 bases at V and 4 bases at J, with 16 bases between. The germline V gene has CDR1 MNHEY and CDR2 SVGAGI. The CDR3 length is 14 residues. In DNA, the CDR3 is TGTGCCAGCAGCCCCCAGCAGGGCCCGTACGAGCAGTACTTC. It is translated as CASSPQQGPYEQYF.